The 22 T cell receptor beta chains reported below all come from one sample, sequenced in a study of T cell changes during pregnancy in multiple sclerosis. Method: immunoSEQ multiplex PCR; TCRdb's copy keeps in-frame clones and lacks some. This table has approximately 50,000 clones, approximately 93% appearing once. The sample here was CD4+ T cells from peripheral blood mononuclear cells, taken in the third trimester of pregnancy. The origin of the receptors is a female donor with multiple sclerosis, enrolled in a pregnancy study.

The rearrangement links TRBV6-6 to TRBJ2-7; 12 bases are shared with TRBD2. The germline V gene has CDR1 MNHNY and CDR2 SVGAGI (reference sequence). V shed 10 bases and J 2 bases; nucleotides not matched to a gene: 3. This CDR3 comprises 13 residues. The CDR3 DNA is TGTGCCACCCGGACTAGCGGGACCTACGAGCAGTACTTC. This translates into CATRTSGTYEQYF.

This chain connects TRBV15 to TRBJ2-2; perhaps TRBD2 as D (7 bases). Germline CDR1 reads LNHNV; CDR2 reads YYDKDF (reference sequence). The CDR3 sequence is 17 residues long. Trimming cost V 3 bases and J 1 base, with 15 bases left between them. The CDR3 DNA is TGTGCCACCAGCAGGGGGGGGCGGGGGAGGAACACCGGGGAGCTGTTTTTT. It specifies CATSRGGRGRNTGELFF. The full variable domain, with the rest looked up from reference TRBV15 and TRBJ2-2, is DAMVIQNPRYQVTQFGKPVTLSCSQTLNHNVMYWYQQKSSQAPKLLFHYYDKDFNNEADTPDNFQSRRPNTSFCFLDIRSPGLGDTAMYLCATSRGGRGRNTGELFFGEGSRLTVL.

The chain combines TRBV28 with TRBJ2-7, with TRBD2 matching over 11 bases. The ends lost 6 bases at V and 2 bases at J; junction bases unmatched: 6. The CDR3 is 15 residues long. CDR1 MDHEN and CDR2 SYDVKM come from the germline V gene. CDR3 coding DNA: TGTGCCAGCAGCCGCCGACTAGCGGGACCCTACGAGCAGTACTTC. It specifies CASSRRLAGPYEQYF.

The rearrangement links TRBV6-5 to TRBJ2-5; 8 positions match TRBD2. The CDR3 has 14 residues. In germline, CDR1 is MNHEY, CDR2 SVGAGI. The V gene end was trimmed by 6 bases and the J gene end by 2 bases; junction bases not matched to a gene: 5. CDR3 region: CASRPGLVQETQYF. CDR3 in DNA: TGTGCCAGCAGACCGGGACTAGTACAAGAGACCCAGTACTTC.

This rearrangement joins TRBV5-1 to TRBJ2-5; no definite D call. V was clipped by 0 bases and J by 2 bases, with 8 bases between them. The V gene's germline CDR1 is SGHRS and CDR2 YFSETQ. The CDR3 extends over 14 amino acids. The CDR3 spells CASSLGGPQETQYF. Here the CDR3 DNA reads TGCGCCAGCAGCTTGGGAGGTCCTCAAGAGACCCAGTACTTC.

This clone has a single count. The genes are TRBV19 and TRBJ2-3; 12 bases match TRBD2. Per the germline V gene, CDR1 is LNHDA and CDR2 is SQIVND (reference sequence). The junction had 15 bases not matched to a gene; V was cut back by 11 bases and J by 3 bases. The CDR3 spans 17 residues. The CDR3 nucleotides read TGTGCCTCTCCCCCCGGGACTAGCGGGCCCGCAACAGATACGCAGTATTTT. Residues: CASPPGTSGPATDTQYF.

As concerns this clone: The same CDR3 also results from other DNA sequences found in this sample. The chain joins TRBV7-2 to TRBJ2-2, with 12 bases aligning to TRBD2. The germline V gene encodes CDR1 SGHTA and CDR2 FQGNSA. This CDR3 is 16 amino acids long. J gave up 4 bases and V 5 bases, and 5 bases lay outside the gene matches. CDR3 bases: TGTGCCAGCAGCACCAGACTAGCGGGGGCCACCGGGGAGCTGTTTTTT. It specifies CASSTRLAGATGELFF.

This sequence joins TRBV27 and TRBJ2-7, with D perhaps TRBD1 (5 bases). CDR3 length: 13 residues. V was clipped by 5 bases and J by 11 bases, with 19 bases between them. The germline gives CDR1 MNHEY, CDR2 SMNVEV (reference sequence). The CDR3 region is CASSPSGILEKYF. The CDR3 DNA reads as TGTGCCAGCAGTCCCTCAGGGATCTTGGAGAAGTACTTC.

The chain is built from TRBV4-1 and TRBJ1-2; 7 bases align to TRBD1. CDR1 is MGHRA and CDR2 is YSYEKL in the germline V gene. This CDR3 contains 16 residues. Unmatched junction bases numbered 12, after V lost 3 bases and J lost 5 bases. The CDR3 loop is CASSQASGTALYGYTF. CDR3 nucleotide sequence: TGCGCCAGCAGCCAGGCCTCCGGGACAGCCTTGTATGGCTACACCTTC.

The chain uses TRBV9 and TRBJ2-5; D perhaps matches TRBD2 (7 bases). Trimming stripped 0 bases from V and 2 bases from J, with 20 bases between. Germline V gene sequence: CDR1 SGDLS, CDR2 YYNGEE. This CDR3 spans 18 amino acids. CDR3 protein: CASSVEGGGGTIQETQYF. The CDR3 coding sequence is TGTGCCAGCAGCGTAGAGGGGGGAGGGGGGACTATACAAGAGACCCAGTACTTC.

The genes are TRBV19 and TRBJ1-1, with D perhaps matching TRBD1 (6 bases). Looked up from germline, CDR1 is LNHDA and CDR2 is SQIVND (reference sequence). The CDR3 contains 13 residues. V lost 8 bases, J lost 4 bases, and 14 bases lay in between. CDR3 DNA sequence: TGTGCCAGTCAACAGGGATGGGGCACTGAAGCTTTCTTT. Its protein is CASQQGWGTEAFF.

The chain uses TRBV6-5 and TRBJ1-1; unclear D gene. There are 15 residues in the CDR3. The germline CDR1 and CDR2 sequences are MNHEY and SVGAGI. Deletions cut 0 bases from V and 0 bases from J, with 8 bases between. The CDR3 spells CASSYSTGLNTEAFF. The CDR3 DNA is TGTGCCAGCAGTTACTCGACCGGGTTGAACACTGAAGCTTTCTTT.

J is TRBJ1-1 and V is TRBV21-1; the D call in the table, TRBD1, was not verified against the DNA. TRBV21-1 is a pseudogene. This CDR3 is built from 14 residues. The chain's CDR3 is CASRLTGKNTEAFF. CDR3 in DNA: TGTGCCAGCAGACTAACAGGGAAGAACACTGAAGCTTTCTTT.

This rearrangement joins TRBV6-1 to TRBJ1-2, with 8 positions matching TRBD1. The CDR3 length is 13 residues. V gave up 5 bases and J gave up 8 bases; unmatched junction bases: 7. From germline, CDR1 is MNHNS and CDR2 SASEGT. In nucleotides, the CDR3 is TGTGCCAGCAGTCCAGAGCCAGGGGGCGGCTACACCTTC. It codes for CASSPEPGGGYTF.

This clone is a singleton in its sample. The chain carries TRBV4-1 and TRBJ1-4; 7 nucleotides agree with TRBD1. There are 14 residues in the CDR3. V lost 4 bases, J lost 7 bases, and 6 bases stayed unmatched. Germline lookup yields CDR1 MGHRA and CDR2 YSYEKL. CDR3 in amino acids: CASSLIQGLEKLFF. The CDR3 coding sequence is TGCGCCAGCAGCCTAATACAGGGGCTTGAAAAACTGTTTTTT.

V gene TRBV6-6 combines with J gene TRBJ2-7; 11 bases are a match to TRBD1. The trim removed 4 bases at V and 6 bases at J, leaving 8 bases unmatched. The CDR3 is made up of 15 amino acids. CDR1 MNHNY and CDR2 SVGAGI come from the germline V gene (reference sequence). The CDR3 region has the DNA TGTGCCAGCAGTTCCTCGGGACAGGGGGTACGCGAGCAGTACTTC. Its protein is CASSSSGQGVREQYF.

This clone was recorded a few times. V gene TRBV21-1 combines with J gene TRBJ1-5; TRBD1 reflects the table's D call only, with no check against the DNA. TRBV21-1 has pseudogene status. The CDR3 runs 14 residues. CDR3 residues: CASRGRGSNQPQHF. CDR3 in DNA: TGTGCCAGCAGGGGAAGGGGGAGCAATCAGCCCCAGCATTTT.

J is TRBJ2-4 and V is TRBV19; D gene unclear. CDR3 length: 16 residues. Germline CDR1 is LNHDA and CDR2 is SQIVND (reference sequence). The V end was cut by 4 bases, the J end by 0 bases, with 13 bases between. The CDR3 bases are TGTGCCAGTAGTAAACAGACACTTCTAGCCAAAAACATTCAGTACTTC. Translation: CASSKQTLLAKNIQYF.

CDR3 loop: CASSFGGTGGNEQFF. CDR3 nucleotides: TGTGCCAGCAGCTTCGGAGGGACAGGGGGCAATGAGCAGTTCTTC. The chain joins TRBV5-5 to TRBJ2-1; 11 bases agree with TRBD1. The CDR3 extends over 15 amino acids. V lost 2 bases, J lost 6 bases, and 4 bases stayed unmatched. CDR1 SGHKS and CDR2 YYEKEE come from the germline V gene (reference sequence). Together with reference TRBV5-5 and TRBJ2-1, the CDR3 gives the full variable domain: DAGVTQSPTHLIKTRGQQVTLRCSPISGHKSVSWYQQVLGQGPQFIFQYYEKEERGRGNFPDRFSARQFPNYSSELNVNALLLGDSALYLCASSFGGTGGNEQFFGPGTRLTVL.

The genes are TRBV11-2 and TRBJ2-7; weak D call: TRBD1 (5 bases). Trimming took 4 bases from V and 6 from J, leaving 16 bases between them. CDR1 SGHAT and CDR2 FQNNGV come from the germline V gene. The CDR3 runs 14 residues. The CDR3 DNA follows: TGTGCCAGCAGCTCCGACAGACTCCTACGCGAGCAGTACTTC. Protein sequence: CASSSDRLLREQYF.

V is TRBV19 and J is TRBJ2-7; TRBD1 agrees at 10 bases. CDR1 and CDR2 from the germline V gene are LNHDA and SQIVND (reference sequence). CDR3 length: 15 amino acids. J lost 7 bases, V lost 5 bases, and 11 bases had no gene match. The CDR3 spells CASSPPGTGEREQYF. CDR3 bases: TGTGCCAGTAGTCCCCCCGGGACAGGGGAGAGGGAGCAGTACTTC.

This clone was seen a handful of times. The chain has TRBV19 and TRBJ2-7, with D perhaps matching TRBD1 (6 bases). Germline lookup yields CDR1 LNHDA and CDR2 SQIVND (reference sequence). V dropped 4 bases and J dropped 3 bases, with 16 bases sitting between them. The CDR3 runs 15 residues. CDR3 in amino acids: CASSRGPDSSYEQYF. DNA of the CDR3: TGTGCCAGTAGTAGGGGCCCGGACAGCAGCTACGAGCAGTACTTC.